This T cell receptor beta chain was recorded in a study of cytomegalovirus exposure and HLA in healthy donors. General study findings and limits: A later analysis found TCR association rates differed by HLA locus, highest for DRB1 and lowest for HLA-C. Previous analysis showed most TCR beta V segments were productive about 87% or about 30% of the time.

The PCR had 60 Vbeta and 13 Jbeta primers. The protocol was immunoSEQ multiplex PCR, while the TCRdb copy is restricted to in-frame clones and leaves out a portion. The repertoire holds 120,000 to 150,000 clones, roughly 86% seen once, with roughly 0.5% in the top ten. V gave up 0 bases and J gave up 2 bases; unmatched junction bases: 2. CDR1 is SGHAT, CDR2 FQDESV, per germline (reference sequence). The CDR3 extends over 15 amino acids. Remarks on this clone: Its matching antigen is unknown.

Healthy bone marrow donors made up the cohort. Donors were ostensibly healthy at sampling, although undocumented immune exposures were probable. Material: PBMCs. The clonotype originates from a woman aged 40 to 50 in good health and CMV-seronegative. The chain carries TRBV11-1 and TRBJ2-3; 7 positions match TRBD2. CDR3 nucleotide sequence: TGTGCCAGCAGCTTAGCGGGAGGGTTCACAGATACGCAGTATTTT. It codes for CASSLAGGFTDTQYF. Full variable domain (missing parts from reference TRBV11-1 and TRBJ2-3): EAEVAQSPRYKITEKSQAVAFWCDPISGHATLYWYRQILGQGPELLVQFQDESVVDDSQLPKDRFSAERLKGVDSTLKIQPAELGDSAMYLCASSLAGGFTDTQYFGPGTRLTVL.